Given below is one T cell receptor beta chain in context. Its target is unknown. This sample stems from a study of identical twins. Study outcomes and limitations: With abundant cord blood beta clonotypes, insertions were fewer; memory repertoires showed no such pattern. Models underestimated out-of-frame TCR alpha sharing in monozygotic twins.

This CDR3 is 17 amino acids long. The germline V gene has CDR1 KGHDR and CDR2 SFDVKD. The junction had 11 bases not matched to a gene; V was cut back by 5 bases and J by 5 bases. In every case, the donor was a healthy Caucasian. Through template switching, a universal primer site was introduced, and the cDNA contained unique molecular identifiers. TCRdb independently ran MiXCR on the 5' RACE reads; one entry per CDR3 protein. This table holds 250,000 to 300,000 distinct CDR3 sequences, roughly 9.8% found once. Separately, the same data were catalogued under a study of yellow fever vaccine responses in identical twins.

The material sequenced was CD8+ T cells sorted from blood. The sequence derives from a young woman in good health. The chain couples TRBV24-1 to TRBJ2-5; 12 bases agree with TRBD1. The CDR3 sequence: CATSGYPGTGGVETQYF. In nucleotides, the CDR3 is TGTGCCACCAGTGGATACCCCGGGACAGGGGGCGTGGAGACCCAGTACTTC.